This T cell receptor (beta chain) was obtained from a study of response to subunit inactivated influenza vaccine. Study results and limitations: Authors suggested each seasonal influenza vaccination recruits few new T cells.

Germline CDR1 SGHTA, CDR2 FQGNSA. The CDR3 runs 13 residues. V shed 5 bases and J shed 3 bases, with 10 bases lying between them. TCRdb recomputed calls from the RT-PCR reads with MiXCR, one row per CDR3 protein. The sample has hundreds of thousands of distinct CDR3 sequences; around 16% are singletons. Concerning this clonotype itself: Antigen specificity is unknown.

The TCR comes from a man aged 45 to 65 who received an inactivated influenza vaccine. The input for sequencing was PBMCs from blood, taken about 13 days after vaccination. V usage is TRBV7-2 and J usage is TRBJ1-1; no firm D call. Here the CDR3 reads CASSPRPDTEAFF. CDR3 DNA: TGTGCCAGCAGCCCCCGACCCGACACTGAAGCTTTCTTT.